Listed below are T cell receptor beta chains from one sample, sequenced in a study of long-term antiretroviral therapy in people with HIV. Only in-frame clones appear in the TCRdb table, and some are missing; sequencing was by immunoSEQ multiplex PCR. The table records tens of thousands of clones, under 90% of them present only once. The sequences come from unsorted PBMCs, collected 0.8 years after starting antiretroviral therapy. The receptors stem from a woman aged 18-29 years with HIV. Both conserved end residues are part of each CDR3. Fields, in order: J gene, D gene, clone size, V gene, CDR3 DNA, CDR3 protein. The D gene is left open where the match is weak. The size field is filled for only some rows; it gives once, few, many or a size class.

J gene: TRBJ1-5
D gene: NA
clone size: NA
V gene: TRBV4-2
CDR3 DNA: TGTGCCAGCAGCCAAGCACACAGTGCCAATCAGCCCCAGCATTTT
CDR3 protein: CASSQAHSANQPQHF

J gene: TRBJ2-1
D gene: NA
clone size: NA
V gene: TRBV27
CDR3 DNA: TGTGCCAGCAGTTTATCGAACCCAGGGGGGTTCCTCAATACTGAGCAGTTCTTC
CDR3 protein: CASSLSNPGGFLNTEQFF

J gene: TRBJ2-7
D gene: NA
clone size: once
V gene: TRBV7-8
CDR3 DNA: TGTGCCAGCAGCTTAGCGGACTCCCGCGGGGATGAGCAGTACTTC
CDR3 protein: CASSLADSRGDEQYF

J gene: TRBJ2-1
D gene: NA
clone size: NA
V gene: TRBV9
CDR3 DNA: TGTGCCAGCAGCGTAGTGGGGTTCCATGAGCAGTTCTTC
CDR3 protein: CASSVVGFHEQFF

J gene: TRBJ1-5
D gene: NA
clone size: NA
V gene: TRBV19
CDR3 DNA: TGTGCCAGTAGTATCATGGTTGTCAGGGGAAGAGGAAATCAGCCCCAGCATTTT
CDR3 protein: CASSIMVVRGRGNQPQHF

J gene: TRBJ2-4
D gene: TRBD2
clone size: NA
V gene: TRBV7-2
CDR3 DNA: TGTGCCAGCAGAGCTATCGGGCGGGAGCCCCCCAAAAACATTCAGTACTTC
CDR3 protein: CASRAIGREPPKNIQYF

J gene: TRBJ2-5
D gene: NA
clone size: NA
V gene: TRBV7-9
CDR3 DNA: TGTGCCAGCAGCCCCACCGGGGGCCGGGGGGAGACCCAGTACTTC
CDR3 protein: CASSPTGGRGETQYF

J gene: TRBJ2-1
D gene: TRBD2
clone size: NA
V gene: TRBV2
CDR3 DNA: TGTGCCAGCAGATTAGCGGGAGTCAATGAGCAGTTCTTC
CDR3 protein: CASRLAGVNEQFF

J gene: TRBJ2-1
D gene: NA
clone size: NA
V gene: TRBV14
CDR3 DNA: TGTGCCAGCAGCCCCCGTTGGGCTAGCTGGGATGAGCAGTTCTTC
CDR3 protein: CASSPRWASWDEQFF

J gene: TRBJ2-7
D gene: NA
clone size: NA
V gene: TRBV7-6
CDR3 DNA: TGTGCCAGCAGAAAACCCGGAGACGCAACCTACGAGCAGTACTTC
CDR3 protein: CASRKPGDATYEQYF

J gene: TRBJ2-5
D gene: NA
clone size: NA
V gene: TRBV20-1
CDR3 DNA: TGCAGTGCCTCACCCCGAGAGACCCAGTACTTC
CDR3 protein: CSASPRETQYF

J gene: TRBJ1-1
D gene: NA
clone size: NA
V gene: TRBV6-6
CDR3 DNA: TGTGCCAGCAGTAGCTCCCAGAAAGCTTTCTTT
CDR3 protein: CASSSSQKAFF

J gene: TRBJ2-1
D gene: TRBD1
clone size: once
V gene: TRBV5-1
CDR3 DNA: TGCGCCAGCAGTCAACGGGACAGGGTTAGTGGTGAGCAGTTCTTC
CDR3 protein: CASSQRDRVSGEQFF

J gene: TRBJ2-7
D gene: TRBD2
clone size: NA
V gene: TRBV9
CDR3 DNA: TGTGCCAGCAGCGTAGCGGCTAGCGGATTCTACGAGCAGTACTTC
CDR3 protein: CASSVAASGFYEQYF

J gene: TRBJ2-7
D gene: NA
clone size: NA
V gene: TRBV9
CDR3 DNA: TGTGCCAGCAGCGTAGCCCCCGGGGCAGACGAGCAGTACTTC
CDR3 protein: CASSVAPGADEQYF

J gene: TRBJ2-7
D gene: TRBD1
clone size: NA
V gene: TRBV10-3
CDR3 DNA: TGTGCCAGCCTACGGACAGGGGACTCCTACGAGCAGTACTTC
CDR3 protein: CASLRTGDSYEQYF

J gene: TRBJ1-4
D gene: TRBD1
clone size: NA
V gene: TRBV7-9
CDR3 DNA: TGTGCCAGCAGTTGGGACAGGGAGAAATCGGGTGTGAATGAAAAACTGTTTTTT
CDR3 protein: CASSWDREKSGVNEKLFF

J gene: TRBJ2-2
D gene: TRBD1
clone size: NA
V gene: TRBV27
CDR3 DNA: TGTGCCAGCAGTTACGGGACAGCGAACACCGGGGAGCTGTTTTTT
CDR3 protein: CASSYGTANTGELFF

J gene: TRBJ2-3
D gene: NA
clone size: NA
V gene: TRBV2
CDR3 DNA: TGTGCCAGCAGTGCGGGACAAAGCACAGATACGCAGTATTTT
CDR3 protein: CASSAGQSTDTQYF

J gene: TRBJ2-3
D gene: TRBD2
clone size: NA
V gene: TRBV11-3
CDR3 DNA: TGTGCCAGCAGCTTGGGGAGCGGGAGGGGTACAGATACGCAGTATTTT
CDR3 protein: CASSLGSGRGTDTQYF

J gene: TRBJ1-5
D gene: NA
clone size: once
V gene: TRBV2
CDR3 DNA: TGTGCCAGCTCGGACCTTAAAGGCAATCAGCCCCAGCATTTT
CDR3 protein: CASSDLKGNQPQHF

J gene: TRBJ2-7
D gene: NA
clone size: NA
V gene: TRBV4-1
CDR3 DNA: TGCGCCAGCAGCCTGGCGGGGAGTACTCCTTCCTACGAGCAGTACTTC
CDR3 protein: CASSLAGSTPSYEQYF

J gene: TRBJ2-4
D gene: NA
clone size: once
V gene: TRBV7-9
CDR3 DNA: TGTGCCAGCAGCTTAGCGGAGGGTCCGGCCAAAAACATTCAGTACTTC
CDR3 protein: CASSLAEGPAKNIQYF

J gene: TRBJ2-3
D gene: NA
clone size: NA
V gene: TRBV9
CDR3 DNA: TGTGCCAGCAGCGTAGGCTCAGGTAACACAGATACGCAGTATTTT
CDR3 protein: CASSVGSGNTDTQYF

J gene: TRBJ2-3
D gene: NA
clone size: NA
V gene: TRBV7-9
CDR3 DNA: TGTGCCAGCAGCTTCGGCGGGGCTGGGGGAGATACGCAGTATTTT
CDR3 protein: CASSFGGAGGDTQYF

J gene: TRBJ2-1
D gene: TRBD1
clone size: NA
V gene: TRBV28
CDR3 DNA: TGTGCCAGCCCCCCGCGACCTGGACAGGGGGACGGGTACAATGAGCAGTTCTTC
CDR3 protein: CASPPRPGQGDGYNEQFF

J gene: TRBJ1-4
D gene: NA
clone size: NA
V gene: TRBV11-2
CDR3 DNA: TGTGCCAGCAGCTTAGAAGGGTCGAGAAATAATGAAAAACTGTTTTTT
CDR3 protein: CASSLEGSRNNEKLFF

J gene: TRBJ2-3
D gene: TRBD2
clone size: NA
V gene: TRBV28
CDR3 DNA: TGTGCCAGCAGCCCAGCCGGGACTAGTTGGACAGATACGCAGTATTTT
CDR3 protein: CASSPAGTSWTDTQYF

J gene: TRBJ2-7
D gene: NA
clone size: NA
V gene: TRBV28
CDR3 DNA: TGTGCCAGCAGAACAGCGGACCGCTACGAGCAGTACTTC
CDR3 protein: CASRTADRYEQYF

J gene: TRBJ2-3
D gene: NA
clone size: NA
V gene: TRBV7-9
CDR3 DNA: TGTGCCAGCAGCTTGGGGCGGAGCACAGATACGCAGTATTTT
CDR3 protein: CASSLGRSTDTQYF

J gene: TRBJ1-4
D gene: NA
clone size: NA
V gene: TRBV6-5
CDR3 DNA: TGTGCCAGCAGCATATACGGGACTAATGAAAAACTGTTTTTT
CDR3 protein: CASSIYGTNEKLFF

J gene: TRBJ1-1
D gene: NA
clone size: NA
V gene: TRBV11-1
CDR3 DNA: TGTGCCAGCACCTGGGCCCCGGACACTGAAGCTTTCTTT
CDR3 protein: CASTWAPDTEAFF

J gene: TRBJ1-1
D gene: NA
clone size: NA
V gene: TRBV6-6
CDR3 DNA: TGTGCCAGCAGTTACGGGCAGATGAACACTGAAGCTTTCTTT
CDR3 protein: CASSYGQMNTEAFF

J gene: TRBJ2-3
D gene: NA
clone size: few
V gene: TRBV11-2
CDR3 DNA: TGTGCCAGCACCTTAGGCGGGTTGAATACGCAGTATTTT
CDR3 protein: CASTLGGLNTQYF

J gene: TRBJ1-5
D gene: NA
clone size: NA
V gene: TRBV27
CDR3 DNA: TGTGCCAGCAGGGCGGACAGATATAGCAATCAGCCCCAGCATTTT
CDR3 protein: CASRADRYSNQPQHF

J gene: TRBJ2-7
D gene: NA
clone size: NA
V gene: TRBV6-5
CDR3 DNA: TGTGCCAGCAGACGACAGCCTTACGAGCAGTACTTC
CDR3 protein: CASRRQPYEQYF